This is a list of T cell receptor beta chains from one sample in a study of vaccination effects on CD4 cells after COVID-19. Their specific antigens are unknown. TCRdb keeps only in-frame clones here, not all; method: immunoSEQ multiplex PCR. The sample records more than 20,000 clones, roughly 71% being singletons. The material sequenced was CD4+ T cells from PBMCs cultured with SARS-CoV-2 spike peptides, taken before COVID-19 vaccination. The receptors here all came from a human donor who had a prior SARS-CoV-2 infection. The CDR3 runs from the conserved cysteine through the conserved F or W. Fields, in order: D gene, clone size, V gene, J gene, CDR3 DNA, CDR3 protein. The D gene is left open where the match is weak. Rows give clone size only sometimes, using once, few, many, or a class for an expanded clone.

D gene: NA
clone size: few
V gene: TRBV12-2
J gene: TRBJ1-3
CDR3 DNA: TGTGCAAGTCGCTTAGATTCCCCCAACTCTGGAAACACCATATATTTT
CDR3 protein: CASRLDSPNSGNTIYF

D gene: NA
clone size: few
V gene: TRBV21-1
J gene: TRBJ1-1
CDR3 DNA: TGTGCCAGCAGCAAGCCATGGCGGGCAGGGGGAAGGACTGAAGCTTTCTTT
CDR3 protein: CASSKPWRAGGRTEAFF

D gene: NA
clone size: NA
V gene: TRBV5-4
J gene: TRBJ2-1
CDR3 DNA: TGTGCCAGCAGCTTGGGGAACAGGGTCTATGAGCAGTTCTTC
CDR3 protein: CASSLGNRVYEQFF

D gene: TRBD2
clone size: NA
V gene: TRBV4-2
J gene: TRBJ2-7
CDR3 DNA: TGTGCCAGCAGCCAAACTAGCGGGCCAAGCTACGAGCAGTACTTC
CDR3 protein: CASSQTSGPSYEQYF

D gene: NA
clone size: NA
V gene: TRBV13
J gene: TRBJ2-5
CDR3 DNA: TGTGCCAGCAGCTTAGGACACCGGGAGACCCAGTACTTC
CDR3 protein: CASSLGHRETQYF

D gene: TRBD2
clone size: NA
V gene: TRBV15
J gene: TRBJ2-7
CDR3 DNA: TGTGCCACCAGCAGAGATACACTAGCGGGAGTGGCGGAGCAGTACTTC
CDR3 protein: CATSRDTLAGVAEQYF

D gene: TRBD1
clone size: NA
V gene: TRBV5-6
J gene: TRBJ1-5
CDR3 DNA: TGTGCCAGCAGCTTGTGGGGACAGGGGCATCAGCCCCAGCATTTT
CDR3 protein: CASSLWGQGHQPQHF

D gene: TRBD1
clone size: NA
V gene: TRBV3-1/TRBV3-2
J gene: TRBJ2-5
CDR3 DNA: TGTGCCAGCAGCCAGAGGACAGGGCCTTGGGAGACCCAGTACTTC
CDR3 protein: CASSQRTGPWETQYF

D gene: TRBD1
clone size: few
V gene: TRBV18
J gene: TRBJ2-7
CDR3 DNA: TGTGCCAGCTCACCACCGGGGGACAGGGGCTACGAGCAGTACTTC
CDR3 protein: CASSPPGDRGYEQYF

D gene: TRBD2
clone size: few
V gene: TRBV2
J gene: TRBJ2-1
CDR3 DNA: TGTGCCAGCAGCCCTCAACTAGCGGGGGGGATCGATGAGCAGTTCTTC
CDR3 protein: CASSPQLAGGIDEQFF

D gene: TRBD1
clone size: NA
V gene: TRBV4-1
J gene: TRBJ1-2
CDR3 DNA: TGCGCCAGCAGCTACATCCCGGGACAGGGGGCCGGCGGCTACACCTTC
CDR3 protein: CASSYIPGQGAGGYTF

D gene: TRBD1
clone size: few
V gene: TRBV5-4
J gene: TRBJ1-4
CDR3 DNA: TGTGCCAGCAGCTCCGGGACAGTGAATGAAAAACTGTTTTTT
CDR3 protein: CASSSGTVNEKLFF

D gene: NA
clone size: NA
V gene: TRBV4-1
J gene: TRBJ2-5
CDR3 DNA: TGCGCCAGCAGAGACACCCAGGGGAGGGAGACCCAGTACTTC
CDR3 protein: CASRDTQGRETQYF

D gene: NA
clone size: NA
V gene: TRBV7-2
J gene: TRBJ1-4
CDR3 DNA: TGTGCCAGCAGCTTAGTGGGGGGCAGTCTTAATGAAAAACTGTTTTTT
CDR3 protein: CASSLVGGSLNEKLFF

D gene: NA
clone size: NA
V gene: TRBV6-5
J gene: TRBJ2-2
CDR3 DNA: TGTGCCAGCGCCTTCGCGGGTCCCGGGGAGCTGTTTTTT
CDR3 protein: CASAFAGPGELFF

D gene: TRBD1
clone size: few
V gene: TRBV2
J gene: TRBJ1-1
CDR3 DNA: TGTGCCAGCAGTCGACCCCGACAGGGTCGGACCAACACTGAAGCTTTCTTT
CDR3 protein: CASSRPRQGRTNTEAFF

D gene: NA
clone size: once
V gene: TRBV12-3/TRBV12-4
J gene: TRBJ1-2
CDR3 DNA: TGTGCCAGCAGTTTGGGGGGCGACTATGGCTACACCTTC
CDR3 protein: CASSLGGDYGYTF

D gene: TRBD2
clone size: NA
V gene: TRBV3-1/TRBV3-2
J gene: TRBJ2-1
CDR3 DNA: TGTGCCAGCAGCCACCAACCTAGCGGGGGTTACAATGAGCAGTTCTTC
CDR3 protein: CASSHQPSGGYNEQFF

D gene: TRBD1
clone size: NA
V gene: TRBV6-5
J gene: TRBJ2-7
CDR3 DNA: TGTGCCAGCATGGGACAGGTATACGAGCAGTACTTC
CDR3 protein: CASMGQVYEQYF

D gene: TRBD1
clone size: NA
V gene: TRBV4-1
J gene: TRBJ1-2
CDR3 DNA: TGCGCCAGCAGCCAACCGACAGGGAATGGCTACACCTTC
CDR3 protein: CASSQPTGNGYTF

D gene: NA
clone size: NA
V gene: TRBV6-1
J gene: TRBJ1-3
CDR3 DNA: TGTGCCAGCAGTGAAGTGTCTGGAAACACCATATATTTT
CDR3 protein: CASSEVSGNTIYF

D gene: NA
clone size: few
V gene: TRBV2
J gene: TRBJ1-2
CDR3 DNA: TGTGCCAGCGGCGCGGGTTTTGACTATGGCTACACCTTC
CDR3 protein: CASGAGFDYGYTF

D gene: NA
clone size: NA
V gene: TRBV12-3/TRBV12-4
J gene: TRBJ2-7
CDR3 DNA: TGTGCCAGCAGTTTAGGTTTGGGAGTCGAGCAGTACTTC
CDR3 protein: CASSLGLGVEQYF

D gene: TRBD1
clone size: NA
V gene: TRBV30
J gene: TRBJ1-1
CDR3 DNA: TGTGCCTGGAGTTATCCCCGACAGGGCCTTGAAGCTTTCTTT
CDR3 protein: CAWSYPRQGLEAFF

D gene: NA
clone size: NA
V gene: TRBV21-1
J gene: TRBJ1-2
CDR3 DNA: TGTGCCAGCAGCAAAGAGGCGTGGGGCAGGGCTTTACTCTATGGCTACACCTTC
CDR3 protein: CASSKEAWGRALLYGYTF

D gene: NA
clone size: NA
V gene: TRBV6-6
J gene: TRBJ1-5
CDR3 DNA: TGTGCCAGCAGGAGCCGGGCCTCCCCGTCATATCAGCCCCAGCATTTT
CDR3 protein: CASRSRASPSYQPQHF

D gene: TRBD1
clone size: once
V gene: TRBV5-1
J gene: TRBJ2-3
CDR3 DNA: TGCGCCACCAGTCCCCGACAGGGGGCAAGGTCAGATACGCAGTATTTT
CDR3 protein: CATSPRQGARSDTQYF

D gene: NA
clone size: few
V gene: TRBV19
J gene: TRBJ1-1
CDR3 DNA: TGTGCCAGTAGTATTTTTGAGGGGGGCCTAAATGAAGCTTTCTTT
CDR3 protein: CASSIFEGGLNEAFF

D gene: NA
clone size: NA
V gene: TRBV7-3
J gene: TRBJ2-3
CDR3 DNA: TGTGCCAGCAGCTTACGTCCGGAGGGTAGGACAGATACGCAGTATTTT
CDR3 protein: CASSLRPEGRTDTQYF

D gene: NA
clone size: NA
V gene: TRBV7-9
J gene: TRBJ1-2
CDR3 DNA: TGTGCCAGCAGCTGGGGACAATCTAACTATGGCTACACCTTC
CDR3 protein: CASSWGQSNYGYTF

D gene: NA
clone size: NA
V gene: TRBV3-1/TRBV3-2
J gene: TRBJ2-1
CDR3 DNA: TGTGCCAGCAGCCAAGAGAGGGGGTGGATCACGTCCTACAATGAGCAGTTCTTC
CDR3 protein: CASSQERGWITSYNEQFF

D gene: TRBD1
clone size: NA
V gene: TRBV6-5
J gene: TRBJ2-1
CDR3 DNA: TGTGCCACCCCGAGAGGGACAGGGGGCCTCAATGAGCAGTTCTTC
CDR3 protein: CATPRGTGGLNEQFF

D gene: TRBD2
clone size: NA
V gene: TRBV7-9
J gene: TRBJ2-5
CDR3 DNA: TGTGCCAGCAGCTTAGGCCTCCGTGGGGAGGGGCTTTCGGAGACCCAGTACTTC
CDR3 protein: CASSLGLRGEGLSETQYF

D gene: NA
clone size: NA
V gene: TRBV27
J gene: TRBJ2-7
CDR3 DNA: TGTGCCAGCCCAAAACACGCGGGTGCTTCCTACGAGCAGTACTTC
CDR3 protein: CASPKHAGASYEQYF

D gene: NA
clone size: few
V gene: TRBV7-2
J gene: TRBJ2-7
CDR3 DNA: TGTGCCAGCAGCTTAAATCGGGTCGGACCCTACGAGCAGTACTTC
CDR3 protein: CASSLNRVGPYEQYF

D gene: NA
clone size: NA
V gene: TRBV6-1
J gene: TRBJ2-5
CDR3 DNA: TGTGCCAGCAGTGAAGTGACAGAGCAGGTAACCCAGTACTTC
CDR3 protein: CASSEVTEQVTQYF

D gene: NA
clone size: NA
V gene: TRBV5-1
J gene: TRBJ2-7
CDR3 DNA: TGCGCCAGCCAAGACGGATCTGGTTCCTACGAGCAGTACTTC
CDR3 protein: CASQDGSGSYEQYF

D gene: NA
clone size: few
V gene: TRBV3-1/TRBV3-2
J gene: TRBJ2-2
CDR3 DNA: TGTGCCAGCAGCCAGAGAGGCGCCGGGGAGCTGTTTTTT
CDR3 protein: CASSQRGAGELFF

D gene: NA
clone size: NA
V gene: TRBV6-2/TRBV6-3
J gene: TRBJ2-4
CDR3 DNA: TGTGCCAGCAGTTACCCTTCTTTAGCACGCCCGCTAGCCAAAAACATTCAGTACTTC
CDR3 protein: CASSYPSLARPLAKNIQYF